The 21 T cell receptor beta chains reported below all come from one sample, sequenced in a study of monozygotic twins with inflammatory bowel disease. TCRdb derives one entry per CDR3 protein from the 5' RACE reads, leaving out DNA. This sample's table has 400,000 to 500,000 distinct CDR3 sequences. The sample consisted of blood. The origin of the receptors is a human donor with ulcerative colitis or Crohn's disease, or a healthy co-twin of an affected twin (not recorded which).

The gene calls are TRBV7-9 and TRBJ2-2; TCRdb's D call of TRBD1 is untestable without DNA. The CDR3 sequence is 17 residues long. Germline V gene data show CDR1 as SEHNR and CDR2 as FQNEAQ (reference sequence). The CDR3 sequence: CASSFLRGTVVTGELFF. The variable domain in full, with the rest retrieved from reference TRBV7-9 and TRBJ2-2, is DTGVSQNPRHKITKRGQNVTFRCDPISEHNRLYWYRQTLGQGPEFLTYFQNEAQLEKSRLLSDRFSAERPKGSFSTLEIQRTEQGDSAMYLCASSFLRGTVVTGELFFGEGSRLTVL.

This chain links TRBV3-1 with TRBJ1-6. The CDR3 is 16 residues long. Germline lookup yields CDR1 LGHDT and CDR2 YNNKEL (reference sequence). This chain's CDR3 is CASSRRATSYNSPLHF.

The V and J genes are TRBV5-1 and TRBJ1-2; lacking DNA, the TRBD1 call made by TCRdb goes unchecked. The CDR3 has 15 amino acids. Germline V lookup: CDR1 SGHRS, CDR2 YFSETQ. This chain's CDR3 is CASRTGAASNYGYTF. The variable domain in full, completed from reference TRBV5-1 and TRBJ1-2, reads KAGVTQTPRYLIKTRGQQVTLSCSPISGHRSVSWYQQTPGQGLQFLFEYFSETQRNKGNFPGRFSGRQFSNSRSEMNVSTLELGDSALYLCASRTGAASNYGYTFGSGTRLTVV.

This chain connects TRBV18 to TRBJ1-1; TCRdb's D call of TRBD1 is untestable without DNA. Per germline, CDR1 KGHSH and CDR2 LQKENI. The CDR3 is 16 amino acids. The CDR3 spells CASSMGTGARNTEAFF.

The chain links TRBV3-1 to TRBJ2-7. Germline values: CDR1 LGHDT, CDR2 YNNKEL (reference sequence). The CDR3 runs to 12 residues. This CDR3 reads CASSRSDYEQYF.

V gene TRBV12-3 or TRBV12-4 combines with J gene TRBJ2-7; with no DNA, the TCRdb D assignment of TRBD1 cannot be verified. The CDR3 totals 13 residues. The CDR3 reads CASTIGTLREQYF.

The rearrangement links TRBV28 to TRBJ1-2; the D gene TCRdb calls, TRBD1, cannot be checked with no DNA. Germline V gene lookup returns CDR1 MDHEN and CDR2 SYDVKM. CDR3 length: 12 amino acids. The CDR3 sequence is CASSFQGWGYTF.

The chain is built from TRBV9 and TRBJ2-3; the D call from TCRdb, TRBD1, cannot be confirmed without DNA. From germline, CDR1 is SGDLS and CDR2 YYNGEE. This CDR3 is built from 17 residues. The CDR3 protein is CASSPWTATLRTDTQYF.

The chain recombines TRBV15 with TRBJ2-3; TCRdb's assignment of TRBD2 cannot be checked, as there is no DNA. Germline V lookup: CDR1 LNHNV, CDR2 YYDKDF (reference sequence). There are 16 residues in the CDR3. The chain's CDR3 is CATRALGAENTDTQYF.

The CDR3 spells CATSRDPGGSQPQHF. This chain connects TRBV15 to TRBJ1-5. The CDR3 spans 15 residues. Looked up from germline, CDR1 is LNHNV and CDR2 is YYDKDF (reference sequence).

The chain is built from TRBV6-1 and TRBJ1-2; the TCRdb D gene call, TRBD1, has no DNA to confirm it. The CDR3 is 17 amino acids. Germline V gene data show CDR1 as MNHNS and CDR2 as SASEGT. The CDR3 sequence is CASSPLGRTTPNYGYTF.

The chain carries TRBV24-1 and TRBJ2-7; the TRBD1 assignment by TCRdb is unverifiable without DNA. Per the germline V gene, CDR1 is KGHDR and CDR2 is SFDVKD. The CDR3 length is 13 residues. The CDR3: CATSDDTGLQQYF.

The gene calls are TRBV7-9 and TRBJ2-7; TCRdb names TRBD2, which stays unverified in the absence of DNA. Germline loops: CDR1 SEHNR, CDR2 FQNEAQ (reference sequence). The CDR3 sequence is 15 residues long. Here the CDR3 reads CASSLPGLAGYEQYF.

V usage is TRBV27 and J usage is TRBJ2-1; with no DNA, the TCRdb D assignment of TRBD1 cannot be verified. CDR1 and CDR2 from the germline V gene are MNHEY and SMNVEV (reference sequence). The CDR3 sequence is 14 residues long. The CDR3 loop reads CASSTGGVRNEQFF.

This chain uses TRBV12-3 or TRBV12-4 with TRBJ2-5; with no DNA, the TCRdb D assignment of TRBD1 cannot be verified. There are 15 residues in the CDR3. CDR3 protein: CASSLRTGFRETQYF.

The chain links TRBV7-2 to TRBJ1-5. CDR3 length: 15 amino acids. Germline assignment: CDR1 SGHTA and CDR2 FQGNSA. CDR3 sequence reads: CASSLAGVENQPQHF.

The chain is built from TRBV30 and TRBJ1-3. CDR1 GTSNPN and CDR2 SVGIG come from the germline V gene (reference sequence). This CDR3 has 15 residues. This CDR3 is CAWSVRKSSGNTIYF.

V and J are TRBV4-3 and TRBJ1-2. The CDR3 runs 15 residues. Germline CDR1 reads LGHNA; CDR2 reads YSLEER. The CDR3 here is CASSQDKMVGGGYTF.

The gene calls are TRBV6-5 and TRBJ2-1. This CDR3 spans 16 amino acids. Germline V gene lookup returns CDR1 MNHEY and CDR2 SVGAGI. The CDR3 loop is CASSYSTVFGDNEQFF.

The chain has TRBV7-2 and TRBJ2-5. CDR3 length equals 15 residues. Germline V lookup: CDR1 SGHTA, CDR2 FQGNSA. The CDR3 reads CASSAQKTARETQYF. The full variable domain, in which reference TRBV7-2 and TRBJ2-5 provide the parts outside the CDR3, is GAGVSQSPSNKVTEKGKDVELRCDPISGHTALYWYRQSLGQGLEFLIYFQGNSAPDKSGLPSDRFSAERTGGSVSTLTIQRTQQEDSAVYLCASSAQKTARETQYFGPGTRLLVL.

The chain has TRBV28 and TRBJ2-7; checking the TCRdb D call of TRBD2 is not possible without DNA. The CDR3 length is 13 residues. Germline V gene lookup returns CDR1 MDHEN and CDR2 SYDVKM. CDR3 sequence: CASTVGQYYEQYF.